This T cell receptor (beta chain) was documented in a study of T cells in tuberculosis. Overall study: T cells were selected with CD1B tetramers loaded with glucose monomycolate.

The CDR3 sequence is 13 residues long. V gave up 4 bases and J gave up 4 bases, with 11 bases separating them. Germline assignment: CDR1 SGHAT and CDR2 FQNNGV. About this clone itself: Its antigen is not known.

The assay was immunoSEQ multiplex PCR, and TCRdb's table has in-frame clones only and misses some. The sample lists 20,000 to 25,000 clones; around 94% were seen once. Points from the study as a whole: Cases with active tuberculosis were adults, while controls were adolescents.

The V call is TRBV11-2, the J call TRBJ2-7; weak D call: TRBD1 (6 bases). Sequences were obtained from PBMCs. The receptor was isolated from a donor aged 10 to 29 with latent tuberculosis or without tuberculosis infection. Some clones in this sample may be carry-over from other donors' samples. Here the CDR3 reads CASSSGTLYEQYF. The CDR3 region has the DNA TGTGCCAGCAGCTCCGGGACACTTTACGAGCAGTACTTC.